This T cell receptor beta chain was found in a study of T cells in Graves' hyperthyroidism and ophthalmopathy. Amplified TCR beta CDR3 regions derived from RNA transcripts. The HTBI set primed first-round TCR CDR3 RT-PCR. TCRdb reprocessed the multiplex PCR reads with MiXCR, giving one entry per CDR3 protein. Altogether fewer than 650,000 distinct CDR3 sequences are present, 13% to 15% being singletons, with the ten largest covering around 7%. CDR1 SGDLS and CDR2 YYNGEE come from the germline V gene. The CDR3 covers 15 residues. Between the trimmed V and J ends, which lost 3 bases and 3 bases, there was a span of 14 bases. This clonotype was recorded many times.

Sequencing input: blood. The genes are TRBV9 and TRBJ2-3; D is ambiguous. This TCR came from a woman between 18 and 30 years old with Graves' ophthalmopathy. DNA of the CDR3: TGTGCCAGCAGCGCTACCTCCCTGGGAACAGATACGCAGTATTTT. Translating gives CASSATSLGTDTQYF.